One and the same sample provided the 32 T cell receptor beta chains below, sequenced in a study of cytomegalovirus exposure and HLA in healthy donors. The table came from immunoSEQ multiplex PCR; TCRdb's copy has only in-frame clones and leaves some out. The sample shows around 240,000 clones, 90% of them seen only once. Sequenced material: PBMCs. The source is a woman younger than 30 in good health and CMV-seronegative.

The V call is TRBV27, the J call TRBJ2-3; a weak D match, TRBD1 (5 bases). The CDR3 has 16 residues. V was trimmed by 3 bases and J by 1 base, leaving 14 bases between them. Germline CDR1 reads MNHEY; CDR2 reads SMNVEV (reference sequence). Here the CDR3 DNA reads TGTGCCAGCAGTTTCCTGGGGCCTGGGGGCACAGATACGCAGTATTTT. Protein product: CASSFLGPGGTDTQYF.

Regarding this clone: An end of the junction differs from the germline gene, which may be a read error. J is TRBJ2-5 and V is TRBV7-7, with 8 bases aligning to TRBD1. Germline CDR1 SSHAT, CDR2 FNYEAQ (reference sequence). The CDR3 contains 14 residues. The CDR3 here is CASSYGRGPETQYF. The CDR3 bases are TGTGCTAGCAGCTATGGCAGGGGGCCGGAGACCCAGTACTTC.

The V and J genes are TRBV11-2 and TRBJ1-2; D is unclear. This CDR3 has 15 residues. Per the germline V gene, CDR1 is SGHAT and CDR2 is FQNNGV. With 2 bases removed from V and 4 bases from J, the gap between germline ends came to 14 bases. CDR3 sequence: CASSLIEGGGYGYTF. The CDR3, as DNA: TGTGCCAGCAGCTTAATTGAGGGCGGAGGCTATGGCTACACCTTC.

This clone was observed a single time. The rearrangement uses TRBV5-4 and TRBJ2-5, with D uncertain. Trimming cost V 2 bases and J 5 bases, with 10 bases left between them. The CDR3 covers 13 residues. Germline-derived CDR1 and CDR2 are SGHNT and YYREEE (reference sequence). Here the CDR3 DNA reads TGTGCCAGCAGCTTCCAATCGGAGGAGACCCAGTACTTC. Protein product: CASSFQSEETQYF. The whole variable domain, filled in from reference TRBV5-4 and TRBJ2-5, reads ETGVTQSPTHLIKTRGQQVTLRCSSQSGHNTVSWYQQALGQGPQFIFQYYREEENGRGNFPPRFSGLQFPNYSSELNVNALELDDSALYLCASSFQSEETQYFGPGTRLLVL.

This chain connects TRBV5-6 to TRBJ1-3, with 7 bases lining up with TRBD1. Germline-derived CDR1 and CDR2 are SGHDT and YYEEEE. This CDR3 has 13 amino acids. J was trimmed by 6 bases and V by 3 bases; bases with no gene match: 3. This CDR3 reads CASSSDRENTIYF. DNA for the CDR3: TGTGCCAGCAGCTCCGACAGGGAAAACACCATATATTTT.

V usage is TRBV5-1 and J usage is TRBJ2-5; D unresolved. The CDR3 totals 15 residues. In germline, CDR1 is SGHRS, CDR2 YFSETQ. The ends were cut back, 2 bases at V and 0 bases at J, with 11 bases in the middle. CDR3 amino acids: CASSFRPLDQETQYF. The CDR3 coding sequence is TGCGCCAGCAGCTTCAGACCCCTAGACCAAGAGACCCAGTACTTC. Full variable domain (missing parts from reference TRBV5-1 and TRBJ2-5): KAGVTQTPRYLIKTRGQQVTLSCSPISGHRSVSWYQQTPGQGLQFLFEYFSETQRNKGNFPGRFSGRQFSNSRSEMNVSTLELGDSALYLCASSFRPLDQETQYFGPGTRLLVL.

The chain links TRBV4-1 to TRBJ1-1; D is ambiguous. Deletions cut 3 bases from V and 4 bases from J, with 15 bases between. The CDR3 consists of 15 residues. Germline V gene sequence: CDR1 MGHRA, CDR2 YSYEKL. For the CDR3, the DNA is TGCGCCAGCAGCCAGGTCTGGAGGGTCAGCACTGAAGCTTTCTTT. This sequence encodes CASSQVWRVSTEAFF.

The chain joins TRBV21-1 to TRBJ2-5; the D call TRBD2 from the table was never checked on the DNA. TRBV21-1 is recorded as a pseudogene. CDR3 length equals 17 residues. The CDR3 region is CASSKTSGGGLGETQYF. CDR3 nucleotide sequence: TGTGCCAGCAGCAAGACTAGCGGGGGCGGCCTCGGAGAGACCCAGTACTTC.

The V and J genes are TRBV5-5 and TRBJ2-7; 9 bases are shared with TRBD1. The germline gives CDR1 SGHKS, CDR2 YYEKEE (reference sequence). The ends lost 4 bases at V and 0 bases at J; junction bases unmatched: 5. The CDR3 loop spans 15 amino acids. DNA of the CDR3: TGTGCCAGCAGCGAAGACAGGGGGATCTCCTACGAGCAGTACTTC. It yields the protein CASSEDRGISYEQYF.

J is TRBJ2-1 and V is TRBV7-9; TRBD1 aligns across 7 bases. Germline V lookup: CDR1 SEHNR, CDR2 FQNEAQ (reference sequence). The junction had 7 bases not matched to a gene; V was cut back by 5 bases and J by 0 bases. The CDR3 is 16 residues long. The CDR3 loop is CASSPRQGTSYNEQFF. The CDR3 bases are TGTGCCAGCAGCCCCAGACAGGGAACCTCCTACAATGAGCAGTTCTTC.

This clone appeared a single time. The chain is built from TRBV5-4 and TRBJ2-3; 7 nucleotides agree with TRBD2. This CDR3 is 15 amino acids long. The J segment lost 6 bases and the V segment lost 1 base, leaving 8 bases of the junction unmatched. The germline gives CDR1 SGHNT, CDR2 YYREEE (reference sequence). The CDR3, as DNA: TGTGCCAGCAGCTTGCGACTAGCCGGGGTTGATACGCAGTATTTT. Translating gives CASSLRLAGVDTQYF.

The chain joins TRBV4-3 to TRBJ1-1; 9 bases map to TRBD1. Germline V gene lookup returns CDR1 LGHNA and CDR2 YSLEER. Unmatched junction bases numbered 4, after V lost 4 bases and J lost 1 base. This CDR3 region has 15 residues. CDR3 bases: TGCGCCAGCAGCCCGAGACAGGGGGAGAACACTGAAGCTTTCTTT. Translation gives CASSPRQGENTEAFF.

V is TRBV5-1 and J is TRBJ1-2; D remains unclear. This CDR3 spans 13 amino acids. V was clipped by 5 bases and J by 2 bases, with 10 bases between them. Germline V gene lookup returns CDR1 SGHRS and CDR2 YFSETQ. The CDR3 reads CASSLSGNYGYTF. The CDR3, as DNA: TGCGCCAGCAGTCTGTCGGGGAACTATGGCTACACCTTC.

The chain combines TRBV4-3 with TRBJ2-3, with TRBD2 matching over 11 bases. This CDR3 contains 18 residues. V lost 3 bases, J lost 0 bases, and 8 bases stayed unmatched. The germline CDR1 and CDR2 sequences are LGHNA and YSLEER. The CDR3 coding sequence is TGCGCCAGCAGCCATACTAGCGGGGGCTCGCCTAGCACAGATACGCAGTATTTT. Its translation is CASSHTSGGSPSTDTQYF.

The chain joins TRBV5-6 to TRBJ1-5; D is possibly TRBD1 (5 bases). With 3 bases removed from V and 4 bases from J, the gap between germline ends came to 17 bases. Germline assignment: CDR1 SGHDT and CDR2 YYEEEE. This CDR3 comprises 16 residues. The CDR3 DNA sequence: TGTGCCAGCAGCTGGGGGGAGCTTGGTTCTAATCAGCCCCAGCATTTT. Amino acids: CASSWGELGSNQPQHF.

The chain has TRBV10-3 and TRBJ1-1; D possibly corresponds to TRBD1 (5 bases). Germline V CDR1 and CDR2: ENHRY, SYGVKD. This CDR3 region has 14 residues. The germline V and J ends were trimmed by 0 bases and 6 bases, with 11 bases remaining between them. The CDR3 loop reads CAISESGPQAEAFF. For the CDR3, the DNA is TGTGCCATCAGTGAGTCGGGCCCACAGGCTGAAGCTTTCTTT.

The CDR3 region is CASSVDPTGVYQETQYF. The CDR3 DNA is TGTGCCAGCAGCGTCGACCCGACAGGGGTGTACCAAGAGACCCAGTACTTC. V and J are TRBV9 and TRBJ2-5; 8 bases map to TRBD1. J gave up 0 bases and V 2 bases, and 9 bases lay outside the gene matches. Germline CDR1 and CDR2: SGDLS and YYNGEE. The CDR3 has 17 residues. Complete variable domain (other parts from reference TRBV9 and TRBJ2-5): DSGVTQTPKHLITATGQRVTLRCSPRSGDLSVYWYQQSLDQGLQFLIQYYNGEERAKGNILERFSAQQFPDLHSELNLSSLELGDSALYFCASSVDPTGVYQETQYFGPGTRLLVL.

This chain uses TRBV5-6 with TRBJ2-3; a weak D match, TRBD1 (5 bases). V lost 0 bases, J lost 2 bases, and 7 bases lay in between. This CDR3 contains 14 residues. Germline V CDR1 and CDR2: SGHDT, YYEEEE. In DNA form, the CDR3 reads TGTGCCAGCAGCTTGGGACAGAACACAGATACGCAGTATTTT. It encodes CASSLGQNTDTQYF. Filled out from reference TRBV5-6 and TRBJ2-3, the complete variable domain reads DAGVTQSPTHLIKTRGQQVTLRCSPKSGHDTVSWYQQALGQGPQFIFQYYEEEERQRGNFPDRFSGHQFPNYSSELNVNALLLGDSALYLCASSLGQNTDTQYFGPGTRLTVL.

The V gene is TRBV7-2, the J gene TRBJ2-1; 10 positions agree with TRBD2. The germline V gene encodes CDR1 SGHTA and CDR2 FQGNSA. The CDR3 covers 15 residues. V shed 5 bases and J 5 bases; nucleotides not matched to a gene: 6. CDR3 loop: CASSPIAGGNNEQFF. CDR3 DNA: TGTGCCAGCAGCCCGATAGCGGGGGGAAACAATGAGCAGTTCTTC.

The chain couples TRBV7-8 to TRBJ1-2; 10 positions match TRBD1. The CDR3 runs to 17 residues. Germline V gives CDR1 SGHVS, CDR2 FQNEAQ. V lost 6 bases to trimming and J lost 4 bases; unmatched junction nucleotides: 14. The CDR3 here is CASSPASSTGGIYGYTF. The CDR3 region has the DNA TGTGCCAGCAGTCCCGCATCGTCGACAGGGGGCATCTATGGCTACACCTTC. The full variable domain, with the rest looked up from reference TRBV7-8 and TRBJ1-2, is GAGVSQSPRYKVAKRGQDVALRCDPISGHVSLFWYQQALGQGPEFLTYFQNEAQLDKSGLPSDRFFAERPEGSVSTLKIQRTQQEDSAVYLCASSPASSTGGIYGYTFGSGTRLTVV.

The chain employs TRBV28 and TRBJ2-7; the D is unclear. The germline V gene encodes CDR1 MDHEN and CDR2 SYDVKM. The CDR3 has 13 amino acids. The V end lost 2 bases, the J end lost 1 base, and 6 bases lay between the germline ends. The CDR3 DNA reads as TGTGCCAGCAGTTTAGGCAAGTCCTACGAGCAGTACTTC. It is translated as CASSLGKSYEQYF.

The J gene is TRBJ2-5, the V gene TRBV7-9; TRBD1 matches at 11 bases. From germline, CDR1 is SEHNR and CDR2 FQNEAQ (reference sequence). The V and J ends lost 3 bases and 7 bases, in that order; junction bases with no gene match: 4. The CDR3 is made up of 14 amino acids. CDR3 sequence (DNA): TGTGCCAGCAGCTTCGGACAGGGGGCTGGGACCCAGTACTTC. It yields the protein CASSFGQGAGTQYF.

This chain connects TRBV10-1 to TRBJ2-3; 7 bases align to TRBD2. V shed 3 bases, J shed 2 bases, and the junction held 2 bases outside the gene matches. CDR1 is WNHNN and CDR2 is SYGVQD in the germline V gene (reference sequence). CDR3 length: 14 residues. CDR3 sequence (DNA): TGCGCCAGCAGTGACGGGACTACCACAGATACGCAGTATTTT. Residues: CASSDGTTTDTQYF.

This clone was seen just once. V gene TRBV28 combines with J gene TRBJ1-3, with D possibly matching TRBD1 (5 bases). The CDR3 covers 15 residues. The V and J ends lost 6 bases and 4 bases respectively, with 16 bases between them. Germline assignment: CDR1 MDHEN and CDR2 SYDVKM. The CDR3: CASSPIKTAGNTIYF. CDR3 bases: TGTGCCAGCAGCCCCATCAAGACAGCAGGAAACACCATATATTTT.

The chain recombines TRBV2 with TRBJ1-1; no clear D gene. This CDR3 comprises 13 residues. V was clipped by 6 bases and J by 7 bases, with 15 bases between them. The germline V gene encodes CDR1 SNHLY and CDR2 FYNNEI. The CDR3 is CASRQWVGDEAFF. CDR3 DNA: TGTGCCAGCAGGCAATGGGTGGGAGATGAAGCTTTCTTT.

The chain recombines TRBV30 with TRBJ1-2, with a tentative D call TRBD1 (5 bases). This CDR3 comprises 14 residues. In germline, CDR1 is GTSNPN, CDR2 SVGIG (reference sequence). The V end was cut by 0 bases, the J end by 6 bases, with 14 bases between. CDR3 coding DNA: TGTGCCTGGAGTGTAGGCAGGGTCAACAATGGCTACACCTTC. Translating gives CAWSVGRVNNGYTF.

The rearrangement links TRBV6-1 to TRBJ1-3; 7 bases line up with TRBD1. The CDR3 is 14 residues long. The germline V gene encodes CDR1 MNHNS and CDR2 SASEGT. Trimming took 5 bases from V and 1 from J; bases not matched to a gene: 2. The CDR3 reads CASSPGQSGNTIYF. The CDR3 nucleotides read TGTGCCAGCAGTCCGGGACAGTCTGGAAACACCATATATTTT.

The rearrangement joins TRBV2 to TRBJ1-1; 9 positions agree with TRBD1. V trimming: 7 bases; J trimming: 3 bases; junction bases outside the gene matches: 3. Germline values: CDR1 SNHLY, CDR2 FYNNEI. There are 13 residues in the CDR3. The CDR3 bases are TGTGCCAGCAACCGGGACAGGGACACTGAAGCTTTCTTT. Its translation: CASNRDRDTEAFF.

The rearrangement uses TRBV5-1 and TRBJ1-6; tentative D call: TRBD1 (5 bases). Germline CDR1 reads SGHRS; CDR2 reads YFSETQ. This CDR3 spans 15 amino acids. V was pared by 5 bases and J by 0 bases, with 9 bases between. The CDR3: CASSPTGSYNSPLHF. In DNA, the CDR3 is TGCGCCAGCAGTCCCACAGGCTCCTATAATTCACCCCTCCACTTT.

The genes are TRBV6-1 and TRBJ2-2; 10 bases are shared with TRBD2. The CDR3 is made up of 18 amino acids. Germline trimming cut 2 bases from V and 1 base from J; bases unmatched to any gene: 7. The germline V gene has CDR1 MNHNS and CDR2 SASEGT. CDR3 loop: CASSETGSSGGNTGELFF. CDR3 bases: TGTGCCAGCAGTGAAACAGGGTCTAGCGGGGGGAACACCGGGGAGCTGTTTTTT.

The V gene is TRBV7-6, the J gene TRBJ1-4; a weak D match, TRBD1 (6 bases). This CDR3 is 16 amino acids long. The V end was cut by 0 bases, the J end by 4 bases, with 12 bases between. CDR1 and CDR2 from the germline V gene are SGHVS and FNYEAQ. CDR3: CASSLALTGVNEKLFF. In DNA, the CDR3 is TGTGCCAGCAGCTTAGCGCTGACAGGCGTTAATGAAAAACTGTTTTTT.

The count of this clone is one. The J gene is TRBJ1-2, the V gene TRBV2, with 9 bases lining up with TRBD1. V gave up 5 bases and J gave up 3 bases; unmatched junction bases: 10. Per germline, CDR1 SNHLY and CDR2 FYNNEI. This CDR3 has 16 amino acids. CDR3 nucleotides: TGTGCCAGCAGTCGCATGAACAGGGGGCGCGACTATGGCTACACCTTC. This translates into CASSRMNRGRDYGYTF.